These T cell receptor beta chains were read from a single sample in a study of T cells in Graves' hyperthyroidism and ophthalmopathy. TCRdb re-derived calls from the multiplex PCR reads in MiXCR, one entry per CDR3 protein. The table has about 570,000 distinct CDR3 sequences, 12% to 15% seen once. The sample comprised blood. Source of these receptors: a middle-aged woman with Graves' hyperthyroidism. CDR3s include the opening cysteine and the closing phenylalanine or tryptophan. The order of the fields is J gene, clone size, CDR3 length, D gene, V gene, CDR3 DNA, CDR3 protein. D genes are given only for firm matches. Where a row states a size, it is once, few, many or the class of an expanded clone; other rows omit it.

J gene: TRBJ1-1; clone size: many; CDR3 length: 14; D gene: NA; V gene: TRBV5-1; CDR3 DNA: TGCGCCAGCAGCTTTACAACGGGGAACACTGAAGCTTTCTTT; CDR3 protein: CASSFTTGNTEAFF
J gene: TRBJ2-5; clone size: many; CDR3 length: 13; D gene: TRBD1; V gene: TRBV20-1; CDR3 DNA: TGCAGTGCTAGAGGGACAGGGGGCGAGACCCAGTACTTC; CDR3 protein: CSARGTGGETQYF
J gene: TRBJ1-2; clone size: few; CDR3 length: 15; D gene: NA; V gene: TRBV6-5; CDR3 DNA: TGTGCCAGCAGTTACTCGCTCACAGGAAACTATGGCTACACCTTC; CDR3 protein: CASSYSLTGNYGYTF
J gene: TRBJ1-3; clone size: few; CDR3 length: 15; D gene: NA; V gene: TRBV6-1; CDR3 DNA: TGTGCCAGCAGTTCCGAGGGTTACTCTGGAAACACCATATATTTT; CDR3 protein: CASSSEGYSGNTIYF
J gene: TRBJ1-4; clone size: many; CDR3 length: 18; D gene: TRBD1; V gene: TRBV5-6; CDR3 DNA: TGTGCCAGCAGTACCCGAAAAGGGGGCGGTGCAACTAATGAAAAACTGTTTTTT; CDR3 protein: CASSTRKGGGATNEKLFF
J gene: TRBJ1-5; clone size: many; CDR3 length: 18; D gene: TRBD1; V gene: TRBV28; CDR3 DNA: TGTGCCAGCAGTTTAGGTTACAGGGGCGGTGGAAGCAATCAGCCCCAGCATTTT; CDR3 protein: CASSLGYRGGGSNQPQHF
J gene: TRBJ2-7; clone size: many; CDR3 length: 17; D gene: NA; V gene: TRBV7-8; CDR3 DNA: TGTGCCAGCAGCTTCTGGGGTCTCGGCGGGTCAGCCTACGAGCAGTACTTC; CDR3 protein: CASSFWGLGGSAYEQYF
J gene: TRBJ1-6; clone size: many; CDR3 length: 20; D gene: NA; V gene: TRBV28; CDR3 DNA: TGTGCCAGCAGTGTAGCCCCCTTCTGGGTACGAAAGACTAATAATTCACCCCTCCACTTT; CDR3 protein: CASSVAPFWVRKTNNSPLHF
J gene: TRBJ2-5; clone size: NA; CDR3 length: 15; D gene: TRBD1; V gene: TRBV19; CDR3 DNA: TGTGCCAGTAGACTCGGACAGGGTTTATCGGAGACCCAGTACTTC; CDR3 protein: CASRLGQGLSETQYF
J gene: TRBJ2-7; clone size: many; CDR3 length: 13; D gene: TRBD2; V gene: TRBV24-1; CDR3 DNA: TGTGCCACCTCAGGCGGGAGTATGAACGAGCAGTACTTC; CDR3 protein: CATSGGSMNEQYF
J gene: TRBJ1-2; clone size: few; CDR3 length: 14; D gene: NA; V gene: TRBV2; CDR3 DNA: TGTGCCAGCAGTGAAGCAACAGCCGGCTATGGCTACACCTTC; CDR3 protein: CASSEATAGYGYTF
J gene: TRBJ1-5; clone size: NA; CDR3 length: 14; D gene: NA; V gene: TRBV20-1; CDR3 DNA: TGCAGTGCTCGGGGGGATAATAGCAATCAGCCCCAGCATTTT; CDR3 protein: CSARGDNSNQPQHF
J gene: TRBJ2-3; clone size: many; CDR3 length: 15; D gene: TRBD1; V gene: TRBV20-1; CDR3 DNA: TGCAGTGCTAGAGCCCCGACAGGGGGGACAGATACGCAGTATTTT; CDR3 protein: CSARAPTGGTDTQYF
J gene: TRBJ1-1; clone size: NA; CDR3 length: 13; D gene: TRBD1; V gene: TRBV2; CDR3 DNA: TGTGCCAGCAGACCCGACAGGGGTACTGAAGCTTTCTTT; CDR3 protein: CASRPDRGTEAFF
J gene: TRBJ2-1; clone size: many; CDR3 length: 13; D gene: NA; V gene: TRBV11-2; CDR3 DNA: TGTGCCAGCAGCAATGGACTCAACAATGAGCAGTTCTTC; CDR3 protein: CASSNGLNNEQFF
J gene: TRBJ2-3; clone size: many; CDR3 length: 13; D gene: NA; V gene: TRBV7-9; CDR3 DNA: TGTGCCCGCCAGAAGGTGCTGGCAGATACGCAGTATTTT; CDR3 protein: CARQKVLADTQYF
J gene: TRBJ1-6; clone size: many; CDR3 length: 15; D gene: NA; V gene: TRBV28; CDR3 DNA: TGTGCCAGCAGTTTTGGGGGACCCTATAATTCACCCCTCCACTTT; CDR3 protein: CASSFGGPYNSPLHF
J gene: TRBJ2-2; clone size: few; CDR3 length: 17; D gene: TRBD1; V gene: TRBV19; CDR3 DNA: TGTGCCAGTAGTATTTTGCCAGGGGGCGTGTACACCGGGGAGCTGTTTTTT; CDR3 protein: CASSILPGGVYTGELFF
J gene: TRBJ2-7; clone size: many; CDR3 length: 13; D gene: TRBD1; V gene: TRBV3-1; CDR3 DNA: TGTGCCAGCAGCTTACAGGGGGGCTACGAGCAGTACTTC; CDR3 protein: CASSLQGGYEQYF
J gene: TRBJ1-5; clone size: few; CDR3 length: 14; D gene: NA; V gene: TRBV2; CDR3 DNA: TGTGCCAGCAGGGGCAGTAATAGCAATCAGCCCCAGCATTTT; CDR3 protein: CASRGSNSNQPQHF
J gene: TRBJ1-5; clone size: many; CDR3 length: 14; D gene: TRBD1; V gene: TRBV2; CDR3 DNA: TGTGCCAGCAGTCTTGACAGGGTTAATCAGCCCCAGCATTTT; CDR3 protein: CASSLDRVNQPQHF
J gene: TRBJ1-1; clone size: few; CDR3 length: 12; D gene: NA; V gene: TRBV12-5; CDR3 DNA: TGTGCTAGTGGCGCTAAATCCCCCGAAGCTTTCTTT; CDR3 protein: CASGAKSPEAFF
J gene: TRBJ2-7; clone size: many; CDR3 length: 15; D gene: NA; V gene: TRBV28; CDR3 DNA: TGTGCCAGCACCCCACTAGGGGTGAGCTCCTACGAGCAGTACTTC; CDR3 protein: CASTPLGVSSYEQYF
J gene: TRBJ2-3; clone size: few; CDR3 length: 17; D gene: TRBD2; V gene: TRBV4-1; CDR3 DNA: TGCGCCAGCAGCCAAGAAACTAGCGGGTCAAGCACAGATACGCAGTATTTT; CDR3 protein: CASSQETSGSSTDTQYF
J gene: TRBJ1-1; clone size: many; CDR3 length: 14; D gene: TRBD1; V gene: TRBV12-3/TRBV12-4; CDR3 DNA: TGTGCCAGCAGCTCGCAGGGGGGCAACACTGAAGCTTTCTTT; CDR3 protein: CASSSQGGNTEAFF
J gene: TRBJ1-1; clone size: many; CDR3 length: 15; D gene: NA; V gene: TRBV7-2; CDR3 DNA: TGTGCCAGCAGCTTAGACCCGGGGATGAACACTGAAGCTTTCTTT; CDR3 protein: CASSLDPGMNTEAFF
J gene: TRBJ2-7; clone size: NA; CDR3 length: 15; D gene: NA; V gene: TRBV3-1; CDR3 DNA: TGTGCCAGCAGCCAAACTAGCTGGAGCTCCTACGAGCAGTACTTC; CDR3 protein: CASSQTSWSSYEQYF